A single sample is the source of the 25 T cell receptor beta chains below, sequenced in a study of T-cell reconstitution after alpha-beta-depleted transplantation in children. For TCRbeta, the library was prepared with unique molecular identifiers. TCRdb re-derived calls from the PCR reads in MiXCR, one entry per CDR3 protein. The data contain 580,000 or so distinct CDR3 sequences, more than 20% of them singletons. The source was PBMCs, mostly from graft donor cells, collected 360 days after TCRalphabeta/CD19-depleted stem cell transplant. All receptors derive from a boy under two years old who had a stem cell transplant for acute myeloid leukemia, so the T cells may come from the graft donor.

This clonotype has at least ten counts. The chain has TRBV20-1 and TRBJ1-3, with D tentatively TRBD1 (6 bases). There are 13 residues in the CDR3. Trimming took off 3 bases at V and 3 bases at J, with 9 bases between the two ends. Germline CDR1 reads DFQATT; CDR2 reads SNEGSKA (reference sequence). DNA for the CDR3: TGCAGTGCTAGCGGGGGCGGTGGAAACACCATATATTTT. This translates into CSASGGGGNTIYF.

This clonotype showed up many times. The chain is built from TRBV7-2 and TRBJ2-7, with D perhaps TRBD1 (5 bases). V gave up 3 bases and J gave up 4 bases, with 13 bases separating them. Germline loops: CDR1 SGHTA, CDR2 FQGNSA. CDR3 size: 14 residues. CDR3 loop: CASSFANGAYEQYF. As DNA, the CDR3 is TGTGCCAGCAGCTTCGCTAATGGGGCGTACGAGCAGTACTTC. The variable domain in full, with the rest retrieved from reference TRBV7-2 and TRBJ2-7, is GAGVSQSPSNKVTEKGKDVELRCDPISGHTALYWYRQSLGQGLEFLIYFQGNSAPDKSGLPSDRFSAERTGGSVSTLTIQRTQQEDSAVYLCASSFANGAYEQYFGPGTRLTVT.

Only a few counts were recorded for this clonotype. The rearrangement joins TRBV10-3 to TRBJ1-5, with TRBD1 identical over 8 bases. The CDR3 extends over 14 amino acids. V lost 6 bases to trimming and J lost 4 bases; unmatched junction nucleotides: 5. Germline loops: CDR1 ENHRY, CDR2 SYGVKD. The CDR3 DNA follows: TGTGCCATCAGGGCAGGGGGCGCGAATCAGCCCCAGCATTTT. Translating it yields CAIRAGGANQPQHF.

J is TRBJ2-2 and V is TRBV20-1, with TRBD1 as a possible D gene (5 bases). V lost 5 bases, J lost 0 bases, and 25 bases lay in between. Germline V lookup: CDR1 DFQATT, CDR2 SNEGSKA (reference sequence). The CDR3 extends over 19 amino acids. CDR3 sequence (DNA): TGCAGTGCTCGCCTCTTGGACACACTTAGGGGCGCGAACACCGGGGAGCTGTTTTTT. Residues: CSARLLDTLRGANTGELFF.

The sample holds a few counts of this clonotype. J is TRBJ1-5 and V is TRBV28; D is perhaps TRBD1 (5 bases). Germline CDR1 is MDHEN and CDR2 is SYDVKM. V was cut by 4 bases and J by 2 bases, with 12 bases left in between. The CDR3 is 15 amino acids. CDR3 bases: TGTGCCAGCAGTTCCACCCAGGGACGCAATCAGCCCCAGCATTTT. The encoded protein is CASSSTQGRNQPQHF.

The chain couples TRBV5-6 to TRBJ2-7; tentative D call: TRBD2 (5 bases). CDR1 is SGHDT and CDR2 is YYEEEE in the germline V gene. The CDR3 runs 17 residues. Deletions cut 4 bases from V and 2 bases from J, with 22 bases between. CDR3 in amino acids: CASSLLLRADPAYEQYF. The CDR3, as DNA: TGTGCCAGCAGCCTCCTCCTCCGAGCGGACCCAGCCTACGAGCAGTACTTC.

This clonotype was seen ten or more times. The chain links TRBV29-1 to TRBJ1-1; D unclear. From germline, CDR1 is SQVTM and CDR2 ANQGSEA. Trimming stripped 7 bases from V and 0 bases from J, with 12 bases between. CDR3 length equals 13 residues. The CDR3, as DNA: TGCAGCGCCTACTCTCGTTTGAACACTGAAGCTTTCTTT. It encodes CSAYSRLNTEAFF.

This clonotype was detected ten times or more. V usage is TRBV20-1 and J usage is TRBJ2-4, with no clear D. Germline CDR1 is DFQATT and CDR2 is SNEGSKA (reference sequence). The CDR3 contains 17 residues. Trimming took 0 bases from V and 1 from J, leaving 16 bases between them. Here the CDR3 DNA reads TGCAGTGCTAGAGATGGTAGGGCAGTGAGGGCCAAAAACATTCAGTACTTC. This translates into CSARDGRAVRAKNIQYF.

The J gene is TRBJ2-1, the V gene TRBV20-1; D might be TRBD1 (5 bases). Per the germline V gene, CDR1 is DFQATT and CDR2 is SNEGSKA (reference sequence). This CDR3 is 13 amino acids long. The ends were cut back, 3 bases at V and 5 bases at J, with 11 bases in the middle. This CDR3 is CSARGSGNNEQFF. For the CDR3, the DNA is TGCAGTGCTAGGGGATCAGGGAACAATGAGCAGTTCTTC.

The chain joins TRBV7-6 to TRBJ2-5; 8 bases are shared with TRBD1. V shed 5 bases and J 0 bases; nucleotides not matched to a gene: 8. Germline V gene sequence: CDR1 SGHVS, CDR2 FNYEAQ. CDR3 length: 16 amino acids. In DNA, the CDR3 is TGTGCCAGCAGCACACCTTGGGACAGGCACCAAGAGACCCAGTACTTC. This sequence encodes CASSTPWDRHQETQYF.

This clonotype was seen repeatedly, ten times or more. The chain links TRBV7-9 to TRBJ2-6, with D unclear. With 5 bases removed from V and 0 bases from J, the gap between germline ends came to 11 bases. This CDR3 spans 16 amino acids. The germline CDR1 and CDR2 sequences are SEHNR and FQNEAQ (reference sequence). CDR3 nucleotides: TGTGCCAGCAGCCCCCTGACGCTCTCTGGGGCCAACGTCCTGACTTTC. It specifies CASSPLTLSGANVLTF. Full variable domain (rest looked up from reference TRBV7-9 and TRBJ2-6): DTGVSQNPRHKITKRGQNVTFRCDPISEHNRLYWYRQTLGQGPEFLTYFQNEAQLEKSRLLSDRFSAERPKGSFSTLEIQRTEQGDSAMYLCASSPLTLSGANVLTFGAGSRLTVL.

This clonotype occurred many times. DNA of the CDR3: TGTGCCAGCAGTTTAAGCCTCCTACCGGGGGAGCTGTTTTTT. This encodes CASSLSLLPGELFF. The chain links TRBV27 to TRBJ2-2; D not certain. This CDR3 comprises 14 residues. V was cut by 2 bases and J by 8 bases, with 12 bases left in between. In germline, CDR1 is MNHEY, CDR2 SMNVEV (reference sequence).

The sample holds many counts of this clonotype. The chain has TRBV12-3 or TRBV12-4 and TRBJ2-3; 7 bases are shared with TRBD1. V was pared by 3 bases and J by 8 bases, with 5 bases of the junction left unmatched. This CDR3 spans 13 amino acids. In DNA form, the CDR3 reads TGTGCCAGCAGTTTCGACAGGGCAAGTACGCAGTATTTT. It is translated as CASSFDRASTQYF.

The gene calls are TRBV9 and TRBJ2-3; tentatively, D is TRBD1 (5 bases). Germline V gene lookup returns CDR1 SGDLS and CDR2 YYNGEE. This CDR3 region has 14 residues. Trimming took 4 bases from V and 0 from J, leaving 9 bases between them. CDR3 sequence: CASSYRQSTDTQYF. The CDR3 DNA is TGTGCCAGCAGCTACCGACAGAGCACAGATACGCAGTATTTT.

This clonotype was observed many times. The chain links TRBV20-1 to TRBJ2-7, with no clear D. Trimming took off 0 bases at V and 2 bases at J, with 8 bases between the two ends. The germline V gene encodes CDR1 DFQATT and CDR2 SNEGSKA (reference sequence). The CDR3 is 13 amino acids. The chain's CDR3 is CSARDPQTYEQYV. The DNA of the CDR3 is TGCAGTGCTAGAGATCCCCAGACCTACGAGCAGTACGTC.

This clonotype appeared many times. The chain links TRBV29-1 to TRBJ2-7, with D possibly being TRBD1 (5 bases). V was cut by 5 bases and J by 7 bases, with 18 bases left in between. CDR3 length: 13 residues. CDR1 and CDR2 from the germline V gene are SQVTM and ANQGSEA. The CDR3 loop is CSVRGRATEEQYF. CDR3 coding DNA: TGCAGCGTTAGAGGCAGGGCTACAGAAGAGCAGTACTTC.

This clonotype was found a few times. V gene TRBV20-1 combines with J gene TRBJ2-3; D not certain. V dropped 1 base and J dropped 7 bases, with 6 bases sitting between them. The germline gives CDR1 DFQATT, CDR2 SNEGSKA (reference sequence). The CDR3 is 11 residues long. DNA for the CDR3: TGCAGTGCTAGAGTCGGCTATACGCAGTATTTT. Its protein product is CSARVGYTQYF.

This clonotype was recorded a few times. The V gene is TRBV20-1, the J gene TRBJ2-3, with D perhaps matching TRBD2 (7 bases). This CDR3 is 14 amino acids long. V was shortened by 5 bases and J by 1 base, with 13 bases between the two germline ends. Germline CDR1 is DFQATT and CDR2 is SNEGSKA (reference sequence). The DNA of the CDR3 is TGCAGTGCTCCGGGGGGCCGAGGCACAGATACGCAGTATTTT. Translation: CSAPGGRGTDTQYF.

The V call is TRBV5-5, the J call TRBJ1-1; D perhaps matches TRBD1 (5 bases). Trimming took 1 base from V and 3 from J, leaving 16 bases between them. CDR1 is SGHKS, CDR2 YYEKEE, per germline (reference sequence). CDR3 size: 16 residues. The CDR3 nucleotides read TGTGCCAGCAGCTTGAGAACCGTCAGGGCTTACACTGAAGCTTTCTTT. This codes for CASSLRTVRAYTEAFF.

This clonotype was observed a handful of times. The V call is TRBV6-1, the J call TRBJ2-7; D call uncertain. Per germline, CDR1 MNHNS and CDR2 SASEGT. This CDR3 has 13 residues. The V gene lost 6 bases and the J gene lost 1 base, with 10 bases spanning the gap. CDR3 sequence reads: CASRSQESYEQYV. CDR3 DNA sequence: TGTGCCAGCAGATCACAAGAGTCCTACGAGCAGTACGTC.

This clonotype was counted many times. V is TRBV28 and J is TRBJ1-2, with TRBD1 identical over 7 bases. CDR1 MDHEN and CDR2 SYDVKM come from the germline V gene. CDR3 length: 15 amino acids. With V trimmed by 2 bases and J by 5 bases, 8 bases remained unmatched. The CDR3 protein is CASSLTLGGRYGYTF. Here the CDR3 DNA reads TGTGCCAGCAGTTTAACCCTAGGGGGCCGGTATGGCTACACCTTC.

This clonotype was seen only a few times. The chain links TRBV21-1 to TRBJ2-7. TRBV21-1 is termed a pseudogene. The CDR3 runs to 15 residues. CDR3 amino acids: CASSGESATKDEQYF. CDR3 DNA sequence: TGTGCCAGCAGCGGCGAGTCGGCCACTAAGGACGAGCAGTACTTC.

In this sample, this clonotype turned up many times. The gene calls are TRBV20-1 and TRBJ2-3; unclear D gene. V gave up 1 base and J gave up 2 bases, with 16 bases separating them. Germline assignment: CDR1 DFQATT and CDR2 SNEGSKA (reference sequence). The CDR3 is 16 residues long. In nucleotides, the CDR3 is TGCAGTGCTAGAGTAAATCGTGGCCTACTCACAGATACGCAGTATTTT. Translating it yields CSARVNRGLLTDTQYF.

This clonotype was recorded at least ten times. This chain connects TRBV29-1 to TRBJ1-2; D uncertain. The germline gives CDR1 SQVTM, CDR2 ANQGSEA. The CDR3 is 11 amino acids. Trimming cost V 3 bases and J 5 bases, with 7 bases left between them. The CDR3 coding sequence is TGCAGCGTTGACGGCGGGTATGGCTACACCTTC. Encoded protein: CSVDGGYGYTF.

The chain employs TRBV15 and TRBJ1-2; no reliable D call. Between the trimmed V and J ends, which lost 2 bases and 3 bases, there was a span of 16 bases. Germline CDR1 LNHNV, CDR2 YYDKDF (reference sequence). The CDR3 has 16 residues. The CDR3 DNA sequence: TGTGCCACCAGCAGAATTGATCCAGAGGTCTACTATGGCTACACCTTC. Translation gives CATSRIDPEVYYGYTF.